This is a list of T cell receptor beta chains from one sample in a study of T cell responses to AZD1222 COVID-19 vaccine. The table came from immunoSEQ multiplex PCR; TCRdb's copy has only in-frame clones and leaves some out. The sample yields 75,000 to 100,000 clones, 80% to 90% seen once. The material was peripheral blood, obtained on day 0 of MenACWY control vaccination. The receptors stem from an adult in good health. The conserved cysteine and the conserved F or W are not part of the CDR3 here. Fields, in order: V gene, J gene, CDR3 protein.

TRBV7-2	TRBJ2-3	ASSFKDSYADTQY
TRBV30	TRBJ2-2	AWRRGQANTGELF
TRBV11-2	TRBJ2-2	ASSLGTSYGELF
TRBV30	TRBJ2-7	AWSVTFEQY
TRBV27	TRBJ1-5	ASSPDWGNQPQH
TRBV7-8	TRBJ1-3	ASSSTGAGNTIY
TRBV20-1	TRBJ2-7	SASPPQQGYEQY
TRBV5-5	TRBJ1-2	ASSPSQGAFRYGYT
TRBV25-1	TRBJ1-1	ASSQGGWNTEAF
TRBV7-3	TRBJ2-1	ASSPFRGTEQF
TRBV7-8	TRBJ1-5	ASSLLRSNSNQPQH
TRBV19	TRBJ2-7	ASSIDSSGVEQY
TRBV3-1/TRBV3-2	TRBJ1-6	ASSQRRADSPLH
TRBV6-6	TRBJ1-5	ASREGGVNQPQH
TRBV4-1	TRBJ1-2	ASSQDRRPGRGKDYGYT
TRBV15	TRBJ2-1	ATAGTVFYNEQF
TRBV6-5	TRBJ1-5	ASRDGNQPQH
TRBV6-5	TRBJ1-4	ASSYGGAHEKLF
TRBV15	TRBJ2-2	ATSRPGDPSNTGELF
TRBV4-1	TRBJ2-7	ASSHRDSSSYEQY
TRBV2	TRBJ1-2	AQAPLGGGYGYT
TRBV27	TRBJ1-6	ASSLQSDLTSPLH
TRBV14	TRBJ1-1	ASSAQRIVNTEAF
TRBV28	TRBJ1-4	ASRGGDGEKLF
TRBV7-9	TRBJ1-1	ASSLYGAILNTEAF
TRBV7-2	TRBJ2-7	ASSPGLANYEQY
TRBV20-1	TRBJ2-5	SASGETQY
TRBV6-5	TRBJ1-5	ASTREGGQPQH
TRBV11-2	TRBJ1-1	ASSLTGNTEAF
TRBV6-1	TRBJ1-4	ASSERTGTNEKLF
TRBV7-9	TRBJ2-2	ASSLAHPGELF
TRBV7-2	TRBJ1-6	ASIADSLGSPLH
TRBV5-4	TRBJ2-5	ASSLAGGLETQY
TRBV4-1	TRBJ2-2	ASSQGRRASGTGELF
TRBV5-1	TRBJ2-2	ASSSQQSRTGELF
TRBV10-3	TRBJ2-5	AISELIGETQY
TRBV5-1	TRBJ2-3	ASSPYSWTSSGTDTQY
TRBV5-5	TRBJ2-1	ASSLLHNEQF
TRBV30	TRBJ1-6	AWSSTGGWNSPLH
TRBV12-5	TRBJ1-2	ASASVGGYGYT
TRBV9	TRBJ1-3	ASSVDRGAGNTIY
TRBV5-8	TRBJ2-3	ASSIGLGLSTDTQY
TRBV19	TRBJ1-1	ASTMGQRNTEAF
TRBV19	TRBJ2-2	ASSIGMHGELF
TRBV18	TRBJ1-3	ASSPNTDSGNTIY
TRBV7-2	TRBJ2-7	ASSLNLYEEQY